This TCR beta chain came from a study of shared clonotypes between healthy human individuals. Study-level results: Non-shared clonotypes were found to have lower generation probabilities than the clonotypes that were shared by all four of the sorted-subset donors.

Clones were read by immunoSEQ multiplex PCR, and TCRdb kept only the in-frame ones, dropping some. The sample contains around 2.5 million clones, 93% of which appear only once. This CDR3 has 14 amino acids. Looked up from germline, CDR1 is SGDLS and CDR2 is YYNGEE. The germline V and J ends were trimmed by 2 bases and 3 bases, with 9 bases remaining between them. Notes on this clone: Antigen specificity is unknown.

The chain is built from TRBV9 and TRBJ2-1; TRBD2 is a possible D gene (5 bases). The clonotype was recovered from a young man in good health. Some clones in this sample may be carry-over from other donors' samples. The material sequenced was naive CD4+ T cells from PBMCs. Subset indicated: CD45RA+ positively selected. Written as DNA, the CDR3 is TGTGCCAGCAGCGTCCGGGGTCTCTACAATGAGCAGTTCTTC. It codes for CASSVRGLYNEQFF.